One and the same sample provided the 4 T cell receptor beta chains below, sequenced in a study of lymphopenia after photon versus proton radiotherapy. TCRdb's copy holds only in-frame clones and misses some; the assay was immunoSEQ multiplex PCR. Of 30,000 or so clones in the sample, around nine tenths were seen once. The sequencing used peripheral blood, collected from a patient treated with proton-based radiotherapy. Every receptor here comes from a woman in her sixties or seventies with cholangiocarcinoma. Some clones in this sample may be carry-over from other donors' samples.

The J gene is TRBJ1-6, the V gene TRBV7-9, with unresolved D. The V gene's germline CDR1 is SEHNR and CDR2 FQNEAQ (reference sequence). V lost 6 bases and J lost 6, with 12 bases in between. The CDR3 consists of 14 residues. CDR3 amino acids: CASRGVLGNSPLHF. The CDR3 nucleotides are TGTGCCAGCAGAGGAGTTTTGGGTAATTCACCCCTCCACTTT.

This chain links TRBV2 with TRBJ2-5; 9 nucleotides line up with TRBD1. The J call may be mistaken, given a closer DNA end match to TRBJ2-7. CDR3 length: 16 amino acids. The germline V gene encodes CDR1 SNHLY and CDR2 FYNNEI. The CDR3 DNA reads TGTGCCAGCAGTGAACAGGGACAGGGTCTTATCAACGAGCAGTACTTC. It codes for CASSEQGQGLINEQYF.

This chain connects TRBV29-1 to TRBJ2-3; TRBD1 agrees at 10 bases. This CDR3 spans 15 amino acids. Germline V gives CDR1 SQVTM, CDR2 ANQGSEA. With V trimmed by 4 bases and J by 3 bases, 7 bases remained unmatched. The CDR3 region has the DNA TGCAGCGTTGTCGGAGGACAGGGGGTGACAGATACGCAGTATTTT. As protein: CSVVGGQGVTDTQYF.

This sequence joins TRBV5-4 and TRBJ2-4; a weak D match, TRBD1 (7 bases). The CDR3 is 14 residues long. Germline V lookup: CDR1 SGHNT, CDR2 YYREEE (reference sequence). Trimming cost V 6 bases and J 6 bases, with 16 bases left between them. The CDR3 DNA reads TGTGCCAGCAAATTGGGGCAGGGGGGAAACATTCAGTACTTC. As protein: CASKLGQGGNIQYF.